The 3 T cell receptor beta chains below all came from one sample that was sequenced in a study of T cells in localized non-small cell lung cancer. Generated by immunoSEQ multiplex PCR, the TCRdb table keeps only in-frame clones and is missing some. This sample carries 25,000 to 35,000 clones, less than 90% of them seen once, and the ten largest clones take 2.5% to 3%. The source material was peripheral blood, sampled before any cancer treatment. The receptors shown here come from a female donor older than 55 with stage I lung adenocarcinoma.

The chain combines TRBV7-3 with TRBJ2-1, with D hard to call. Per the germline V gene, CDR1 is SGHTA and CDR2 is FQGTGA. V lost 0 bases and J lost 5, with 11 bases in between. This CDR3 is built from 15 residues. CDR3 sequence: CASSLTPEIHNEQFF. CDR3 DNA: TGTGCCAGCAGCTTAACCCCGGAAATACACAATGAGCAGTTCTTC.

This chain uses TRBV5-8 with TRBJ1-4; 7 bases are a match to TRBD1. The V and J ends lost 5 bases and 6 bases, in that order; junction bases with no gene match: 10. From germline, CDR1 is SGHTS and CDR2 YDEGEE. The CDR3 is 15 residues long. The CDR3 is CASRQRTGRDEKLFF. CDR3 DNA: TGTGCCAGCAGGCAAAGGACAGGAAGGGATGAAAAACTGTTTTTT.

CDR3: CASSPTGTGSGETQYF. In nucleotides, the CDR3 is TGTGCCAGCTCACCAACCGGGACAGGGTCTGGGGAGACCCAGTACTTC. V and J are TRBV18 and TRBJ2-5; 9 bases fit TRBD1. V shed 2 bases and J 5 bases; nucleotides not matched to a gene: 9. This CDR3 contains 16 residues. Germline CDR1 reads KGHSH; CDR2 reads LQKENI.